These 20 T cell receptor beta chains were sequenced from one sample in a study of cytomegalovirus exposure and HLA in healthy donors. PCR primers comprised 60 Vbeta and 13 Jbeta primers. Clones were sequenced by immunoSEQ multiplex PCR, and TCRdb holds only the in-frame ones, with some missing. The sample has about 160,000 clones; more than 60% are singletons. The sequencing sample was made of PBMCs. The receptor source for this set is a woman aged 25 to 39 in good health and CMV-seronegative.

This clone was picked up one time. This chain uses TRBV14 with TRBJ2-3, with D tentatively TRBD2 (6 bases). The CDR3 runs to 16 residues. Germline V gives CDR1 SGHDN, CDR2 FVKESK. V lost 5 bases and J 5 bases, leaving 20 bases between the germline ends. CDR3 amino acids: CASSLVGGAPGDTQYF. The CDR3 DNA reads as TGTGCCAGCAGCTTGGTTGGCGGGGCTCCAGGAGATACGCAGTATTTT.

The chain recombines TRBV5-5 with TRBJ2-7; D is undetermined. Germline-derived CDR1 and CDR2 are SGHKS and YYEKEE (reference sequence). The CDR3 consists of 14 residues. The V end lost 2 bases, the J end lost 2 bases, and 11 bases lay between the germline ends. CDR3 protein: CASSFNLLTYEQYF. The CDR3 DNA reads TGTGCCAGCAGCTTTAATCTATTGACCTACGAGCAGTACTTC.

This chain uses TRBV5-5 with TRBJ2-1, with D hard to call. The CDR3 totals 13 residues. Per germline, CDR1 SGHKS and CDR2 YYEKEE (reference sequence). V lost 3 bases, J lost 5 bases, and 9 bases lay in between. This chain's CDR3 is CASSYPQNNEQFF. The CDR3 DNA sequence: TGTGCCAGCAGCTATCCACAGAACAATGAGCAGTTCTTC.

The chain uses TRBV7-9 and TRBJ1-1, with no clear D. The CDR3 extends over 14 amino acids. The germline gives CDR1 SEHNR, CDR2 FQNEAQ (reference sequence). The V end lost 0 bases, the J end lost 0 bases, and 5 bases lay between the germline ends. CDR3 amino acids: CASSLAGLNTEAFF. CDR3 nucleotides: TGTGCCAGCAGCTTAGCGGGCCTGAACACTGAAGCTTTCTTT. Based on the CDR3 plus reference TRBV7-9 and TRBJ1-1, the full variable domain is DTGVSQNPRHKITKRGQNVTFRCDPISEHNRLYWYRQTLGQGPEFLTYFQNEAQLEKSRLLSDRFSAERPKGSFSTLEIQRTEQGDSAMYLCASSLAGLNTEAFFGQGTRLTVV.

The chain links TRBV2 to TRBJ1-1; D uncertain. CDR3 size: 13 residues. The germline V and J ends were trimmed by 7 bases and 1 base, with 10 bases remaining between them. In germline, CDR1 is SNHLY, CDR2 FYNNEI. As DNA, the CDR3 is TGTGCCAGCAACCGGGAGAGGAACACTGAAGCTTTCTTT. Translation gives CASNRERNTEAFF.

V and J are TRBV7-9 and TRBJ2-7; 7 bases map to TRBD1. The CDR3 runs to 13 residues. Unmatched junction bases numbered 3, after V lost 1 base and J lost 6 bases. Germline V gives CDR1 SEHNR, CDR2 FQNEAQ (reference sequence). CDR3: CASSLVRGSEQYF. The CDR3 DNA follows: TGTGCCAGCAGCTTAGTCAGGGGGAGCGAGCAGTACTTC.

Details on this clone: At one of its ends the junction is not consistent with the germline gene, which may arise from a read error. The V and J genes are TRBV6-6 and TRBJ2-6, with TRBD2 as a possible D gene (6 bases). Looked up from germline, CDR1 is MNHNY and CDR2 is SVGAGI (reference sequence). This CDR3 contains 15 residues. For the CDR3, the DNA is TGTGCCAGCAGCCCCGGGGGTTCTGGGGCCAACGGCCTGACTTTC. Translated, it gives CASSPGGSGANGLTF.

V is TRBV6-6 and J is TRBJ2-7; unclear D gene. V gave up 2 bases and J gave up 2 bases, with 13 bases separating them. Looked up from germline, CDR1 is MNHNY and CDR2 is SVGAGI (reference sequence). The CDR3 has 15 residues. The CDR3 DNA follows: TGTGCCAGCAGTTACATCAGTGGCGGAACCTACGAGCAGTACTTC. Protein: CASSYISGGTYEQYF.

On this clone: At one boundary the junction diverges from the germline segment, which might be a read error. The rearrangement links TRBV18 to TRBJ2-5; D is undetermined. Germline V CDR1 and CDR2: KGHSH, LQKENI. The CDR3 spans 12 residues. This CDR3 is CASSLGQGTQYF. The CDR3 region has the DNA TGTGCCAGCTCACTGGGCCAAGGGACCCAGTACTTC.

The V gene is TRBV7-9, the J gene TRBJ1-2; tentative D call: TRBD1 (6 bases). Germline loops: CDR1 SEHNR, CDR2 FQNEAQ (reference sequence). V gave up 6 bases and J gave up 3 bases, with 14 bases separating them. The length of the CDR3 is 14 residues. The CDR3 nucleotides are TGTGCCAGCAGTCGACAGGTTGGTGACTATGGCTACACCTTC. Encoded protein: CASSRQVGDYGYTF.

The V and J genes are TRBV11-2 and TRBJ2-2; D might be TRBD2 (6 bases). The CDR3 has 14 residues. In germline, CDR1 is SGHAT, CDR2 FQNNGV. V was clipped by 7 bases and J by 4 bases, with 13 bases between them. The CDR3 DNA reads TGTGCCAGCACCAGACTAGTTGGCACCGGGGAGCTGTTTTTT. Translated: CASTRLVGTGELFF. Together with reference TRBV11-2 and TRBJ2-2, the CDR3 gives the full variable domain: EAGVAQSPRYKIIEKRQSVAFWCNPISGHATLYWYQQILGQGPKLLIQFQNNGVVDDSQLPKDRFSAERLKGVDSTLKIQPAKLEDSAVYLCASTRLVGTGELFFGEGSRLTVL.

J is TRBJ1-6 and V is TRBV5-1; 7 positions match TRBD1. After removal of 4 bases from V and 4 bases from J, the junction contained 11 bases not matched to a gene. This CDR3 comprises 17 residues. Germline lookup yields CDR1 SGHRS and CDR2 YFSETQ. The CDR3 reads CASSEGQPSGYNSPLHF. The CDR3 coding sequence is TGCGCCAGCAGCGAGGGACAGCCCTCGGGGTATAATTCACCCCTCCACTTT.

The rearrangement links TRBV5-8 to TRBJ1-6; 8 nucleotides match TRBD1. Germline trimming cut 0 bases from V and 7 bases from J; bases unmatched to any gene: 9. This CDR3 spans 17 amino acids. Germline loops: CDR1 SGHTS, CDR2 YDEGEE. In nucleotides, the CDR3 is TGTGCCAGCAGCTTGGTTTTCGGGACAGGCATAAATTCACCCCTCCACTTT. This sequence encodes CASSLVFGTGINSPLHF.

This chain joins TRBV7-2 and TRBJ1-5; D not resolved. V lost 1 base, J lost 1 base, and 11 bases lay in between. This CDR3 spans 16 amino acids. Germline CDR1 reads SGHTA; CDR2 reads FQGNSA. CDR3 sequence: CASSLDGLRSNQPQHF. The CDR3 bases are TGTGCCAGCAGCTTAGACGGCCTGAGGAGCAATCAGCCCCAGCATTTT.

This clone has just one count. The rearrangement uses TRBV5-1 and TRBJ1-4; D is uncertain. Trimming took 2 bases from V and 0 from J, leaving 11 bases between them. Germline CDR1 reads SGHRS; CDR2 reads YFSETQ. This CDR3 region has 16 residues. This CDR3 reads CASSFGLRATNEKLFF. CDR3 sequence (DNA): TGCGCCAGCAGCTTTGGGTTGAGGGCAACTAATGAAAAACTGTTTTTT.

The table lists this clone with a count of one. This chain links TRBV19 with TRBJ1-1; D is possibly TRBD1 (5 bases). CDR1 and CDR2 from the germline V gene are LNHDA and SQIVND (reference sequence). The CDR3 has 14 amino acids. The V end was cut by 7 bases, the J end by 8 bases, with 20 bases between. The CDR3 is CASTTTRGRFEAFF. The CDR3 nucleotides are TGTGCCAGTACCACGACAAGGGGAAGATTCGAAGCTTTCTTT.

V and J are TRBV5-1 and TRBJ2-7; D is perhaps TRBD2 (7 bases). The V and J ends lost 2 bases and 3 bases respectively, with 18 bases between them. The CDR3 spans 16 residues. Germline V gene data show CDR1 as SGHRS and CDR2 as YFSETQ. CDR3 region: CASSFQRGARDYEQYF. CDR3 nucleotides: TGCGCCAGCAGCTTTCAACGGGGGGCTAGGGACTACGAGCAGTACTTC.

The rearrangement links TRBV4-2 to TRBJ1-5; the D is unclear. V was trimmed by 3 bases and J by 1 base, leaving 10 bases between them. This CDR3 is 15 amino acids long. Germline CDR1 LGHNA, CDR2 YNFKEQ. The CDR3 here is CASSHDAGSNQPQHF. CDR3 nucleotide sequence: TGTGCCAGCAGCCATGATGCGGGAAGCAATCAGCCCCAGCATTTT.

The V call is TRBV11-2, the J call TRBJ1-2; the match to TRBD1 covers 7 bases. CDR1 is SGHAT, CDR2 FQNNGV, per germline. This CDR3 region has 13 residues. Losses at the gene ends were 7 bases for V and 8 bases for J; bases not matched to a gene: 10. This chain's CDR3 is CASTRQGRWGYTF. The CDR3 DNA is TGTGCCAGCACCCGACAGGGCCGCTGGGGCTACACCTTC.

The CDR3 region is CASSATGINTEAFF. The CDR3 DNA sequence: TGTGCCAGCAGCGCGACAGGGATAAACACTGAAGCTTTCTTT. The V gene is TRBV9, the J gene TRBJ1-1, with 7 bases that match TRBD1. Germline V CDR1 and CDR2: SGDLS, YYNGEE. The CDR3 sequence is 14 residues long. J was trimmed by 2 bases and V by 3 bases; bases with no gene match: 4.